One sample yielded the 11 T cell receptor beta chains listed below, sequenced in a study of cytotoxic CD8 clonotypes in ibrutinib-treated CLL. The assay was immunoSEQ multiplex PCR, and TCRdb's table has in-frame clones only and misses some. This sample has 35,000 or so clones; 70% to 75% occur once, and the top ten carry over 15%. Sequenced material: PBMCs, taken at disease progression, from a patient treated with ibrutinib. The receptors shown here come from a human donor with chronic lymphocytic leukemia.

This chain joins TRBV7-5 and TRBJ1-5; the listed D gene, TRBD1, was not tested against the DNA. TRBV7-5 is recorded as a pseudogene. This CDR3 has 17 residues. The CDR3 spells CVRSPVRERARNQPQHF. CDR3 bases: TGTGTCAGAAGCCCCGTCAGGGAAAGGGCCCGCAATCAGCCCCAGCATTTT.

This chain uses TRBV7-6 with TRBJ1-6, with 9 bases fitting TRBD1. This CDR3 has 15 amino acids. J gave up 7 bases and V 5 bases, and 6 bases lay outside the gene matches. Per germline, CDR1 SGHVS and CDR2 FNYEAQ. The CDR3, as DNA: TGTGCCAGCAGCCCGGGACAGGGAGGAAATTCACCCCTCCACTTT. Translation: CASSPGQGGNSPLHF.

Here the CDR3 reads CASRPKTGQETQYF. Written as DNA, the CDR3 is TGTGCCAGCAGACCTAAGACAGGACAAGAGACCCAGTACTTC. This rearrangement joins TRBV11-1 to TRBJ2-5; D possibly corresponds to TRBD1 (6 bases). Germline V lookup: CDR1 SGHAT, CDR2 FQDESV (reference sequence). The CDR3 extends over 14 amino acids. Trimming removed 6 bases at V and 2 bases at J, with 13 bases between.

This clone is classed as medium-sized. This chain joins TRBV6-6 and TRBJ1-1; possible D gene TRBD1, 5 bases. CDR3 length equals 14 residues. Trimming pared 7 bases from V and 5 bases from J, leaving 17 bases between. CDR1 is MNHNY and CDR2 is SVGAGI in the germline V gene (reference sequence). CDR3 in DNA: TGTGCCAGCACCGATTGGGGGAAGGGAACTGAAGCTTTCTTT. Translated: CASTDWGKGTEAFF.

V is TRBV29-1 and J is TRBJ1-1, with D possibly being TRBD1 (5 bases). This CDR3 has 12 amino acids. Trimming shortened V by 6 bases and J by 5 bases, and 13 bases separated the two germline ends. The V gene's germline CDR1 is SQVTM and CDR2 ANQGSEA. The CDR3 nucleotides are TGCAGCGTCCGTACAGGAGGAACTGAAGCTTTCTTT. Protein sequence: CSVRTGGTEAFF.

CDR3 protein: CASSLGTQQETQYF. The CDR3 DNA sequence: TGTGCCAGCAGCTTAGGGACACAGCAAGAGACCCAGTACTTC. The chain uses TRBV11-2 and TRBJ2-5, with D perhaps TRBD1 (5 bases). Germline CDR1 and CDR2: SGHAT and FQNNGV. There are 14 residues in the CDR3. The V and J ends lost 1 base and 2 bases respectively, with 8 bases between them. Full variable domain (outside the CDR3, taken from reference TRBV11-2 and TRBJ2-5): EAGVAQSPRYKIIEKRQSVAFWCNPISGHATLYWYQQILGQGPKLLIQFQNNGVVDDSQLPKDRFSAERLKGVDSTLKIQPAKLEDSAVYLCASSLGTQQETQYFGPGTRLLVL.

V usage is TRBV6-1 and J usage is TRBJ1-5; maybe TRBD1 (6 bases). The germline CDR1 and CDR2 sequences are MNHNS and SASEGT. The CDR3 totals 16 residues. V lost 1 base to trimming and J lost 7 bases, with 17 bases between them. CDR3 sequence reads: CASSEGGRGSRQPQHF. The CDR3 DNA is TGTGCCAGCAGTGAAGGAGGCAGGGGTAGCAGACAGCCCCAGCATTTT.

The chain joins TRBV5-4 to TRBJ2-5; 7 positions agree with TRBD1. Germline V gene sequence: CDR1 SGHNT, CDR2 YYREEE (reference sequence). J gave up 5 bases and V 4 bases, and 5 bases lay outside the gene matches. This CDR3 region has 13 residues. The CDR3 loop reads CASSRDSFETQYF. The CDR3 bases are TGTGCCAGCAGCAGGGACAGTTTTGAGACCCAGTACTTC.

This chain joins TRBV7-6 and TRBJ2-1; no clear D gene. Trimming pared 5 bases from V and 0 bases from J, leaving 11 bases between. The CDR3 contains 15 residues. Germline V gene sequence: CDR1 SGHVS, CDR2 FNYEAQ. CDR3 nucleotide sequence: TGTGCCAGCAGCCACCGAACGGCCTCCTACAATGAGCAGTTCTTC. This encodes CASSHRTASYNEQFF. Full variable domain (rest looked up from reference TRBV7-6 and TRBJ2-1): GAGVSQSPRYKVTKRGQDVALRCDPISGHVSLYWYRQALGQGPEFLTYFNYEAQQDKSGLPNDRFSAERPEGSISTLTIQRTEQRDSAMYRCASSHRTASYNEQFFGPGTRLTVL.

V is TRBV9 and J is TRBJ2-7; 7 bases are a match to TRBD1. There are 14 residues in the CDR3. Per the germline V gene, CDR1 is SGDLS and CDR2 is YYNGEE. V was clipped by 4 bases and J by 5 bases; unmatched bases: 9. CDR3 bases: TGTGCCAGCAGCCCTCCGACAGGGTTCAACGAGCAGTACTTC. Protein sequence: CASSPPTGFNEQYF.

The rearrangement links TRBV2 to TRBJ1-1; D possibly corresponds to TRBD1 (5 bases). V was shortened by 1 base and J by 1 base, with 13 bases between the two germline ends. The CDR3 runs 16 residues. Germline V gives CDR1 SNHLY, CDR2 FYNNEI. CDR3 bases: TGTGCCAGCAGTGAAGGGGGGGGAAGGGCGAACACTGAAGCTTTCTTT. Its protein is CASSEGGGRANTEAFF.